This T cell receptor beta chain was identified in a study of T cells in Graves' hyperthyroidism and ophthalmopathy. Amplification of TCR beta CDR3 regions used RNA as the template. A set of HTBI primers served as the primers for a first-round RT-PCR of the TCR CDR3. TCRdb re-analysed the multiplex PCR reads in MiXCR, keeping a single row per CDR3 protein. The table shows about 500,000 distinct CDR3 sequences, with 15% to 20% occurring only once. This CDR3 is 14 amino acids long. Germline V gene data show CDR1 as SGHTS and CDR2 as YDEGEE. Trimming took 3 bases from V and 5 from J, leaving 14 bases between them. The table lists this clonotype with many counts. Patients having uncontrolled infection, another autoimmune disease, pregnancy or lactation were not included.

The specimen sequenced was blood. The clonotype comes from a woman aged 18-30 years with Graves' ophthalmopathy. The J gene is TRBJ1-1, the V gene TRBV5-8, with D uncertain. CDR3 sequence reads: CASSYEGSATEAFF. The CDR3 DNA reads as TGTGCCAGCAGCTACGAGGGTTCCGCGACTGAAGCTTTCTTT.